This is a list of T cell receptor beta chains from one sample in a study of T cell responses to AZD1222 COVID-19 vaccine. Some clones are missing from TCRdb's copy, which holds only in-frame ones; the method was immunoSEQ multiplex PCR. The sample has about 150,000 clones; 90% are singletons. The sequencing used peripheral blood, collected on day 0 of AZD1222 vaccination. These receptors originate from an adult in good health. Each CDR3 is given with its conserved first and last residue. The D gene is left open where the match is weak. Part of the rows lack a size; the others show once, few, many or a class for expanded clones.

d_gene | j_gene | abundance | v_gene | CDR3nt | CDR3aa
NA | TRBJ2-1 | NA | TRBV3-1/TRBV3-2 | TGTGCCAGCAGCCAAGCAGGGTTTGGGGCTTACAATGAGCAGTTCTTC | CASSQAGFGAYNEQFF
NA | TRBJ1-1 | once | TRBV29-1 | TGCAGCGCTCCGGACTTGAACACTGAAGCTTTCTTT | CSAPDLNTEAFF
NA | TRBJ2-5 | NA | TRBV7-8 | TGTGCCAGTGGAGGTGGGGAGACCCAGTACTTC | CASGGGETQYF
TRBD2 | TRBJ2-1 | NA | TRBV7-7 | TGTGCTAGCAGCTTAGGACCCGCCGGGAGGAATGAGCAGTTCTTC | CASSLGPAGRNEQFF
TRBD2 | TRBJ2-2 | NA | TRBV7-9 | TGTGCCAGCAGCTTACTAGCGGGAGTCAACACCGGGGAGCTGTTTTTT | CASSLLAGVNTGELFF
TRBD2 | TRBJ2-1 | NA | TRBV5-4 | TGTGCCAGCAGCTTGTCAGCGGGAGGGCCCGGTGAGCAGTTCTTC | CASSLSAGGPGEQFF
NA | TRBJ2-3 | NA | TRBV5-1 | TGCGCCAGCAGACTGGAAGATAACACAGATACGCAGTATTTT | CASRLEDNTDTQYF
NA | TRBJ1-1 | NA | TRBV10-3 | TGTGCCATCAGTGAGTCGGTGAGACAGACGAACACTGAAGCTTTCTTT | CAISESVRQTNTEAFF
NA | TRBJ1-5 | NA | TRBV7-8 | TGTGCCAGCAGCCCTTGGGTCAACAGCAATCAGCCCCAGCATTTT | CASSPWVNSNQPQHF
NA | TRBJ2-7 | NA | TRBV29-1 | TGCAGCGTTAAACCTTCGGGACTTACCTACGAGCAGTACTTC | CSVKPSGLTYEQYF
NA | TRBJ1-3 | NA | TRBV5-1 | TGCGCCAGCAGCTTGGAGGGGAGCTCTGGAAACACCATATATTTT | CASSLEGSSGNTIYF
NA | TRBJ2-1 | NA | TRBV3-1/TRBV3-2 | TGTGCCAGCAGCCAACGTTCCGGCCTTCCAAAGTTACCGGCAGGGGTGGGCAATGAGCAGTTCTTC | CASSQRSGLPKLPAGVGNEQFF
NA | TRBJ1-5 | few | TRBV19 | TGTGCCAGTTGTTTGACGACTTATAGCAATCAGCCCCAGCATTTT | CASCLTTYSNQPQHF
NA | TRBJ2-7 | NA | TRBV4-1 | TGCGCCAGCAGCCAGGGAAGGGACCCGACCTACGAGCAGTACTTC | CASSQGRDPTYEQYF
NA | TRBJ2-7 | NA | TRBV14 | TGTGCCAGCAGCCGTCTACCGACGCTGGGCTCCTACGAGCAGTACTTC | CASSRLPTLGSYEQYF
TRBD2 | TRBJ2-7 | NA | TRBV4-3 | TGCGCCAGCAGCCAAGATTGGGCGGGAGGGAACTACGAGCAGTACTTC | CASSQDWAGGNYEQYF
NA | TRBJ2-7 | NA | TRBV7-3 | TGTGCCAGCAGCTTAAGTCCTGTCTACGAGCAGTACTTC | CASSLSPVYEQYF
NA | TRBJ1-6 | NA | TRBV5-5 | TGTGCCAGCAGCTTGGTCGGGGCCAGAGACAATTCACCCCTCCACTTT | CASSLVGARDNSPLHF
NA | TRBJ1-6 | once | TRBV3-1/TRBV3-2 | TGTGCCAGCAGCCAAGACATAATGAGGTCACCCCTCCACTTT | CASSQDIMRSPLHF
NA | TRBJ1-3 | NA | TRBV3-1/TRBV3-2 | TGTGCCAGCAGCCAAGATCTAGACTCTGGAAACACCATATATTTT | CASSQDLDSGNTIYF
TRBD1 | TRBJ1-2 | NA | TRBV3-1/TRBV3-2 | TGTGCCAGCAGCCACCTGACAGGGGCCCACTATGGCTACACCTTC | CASSHLTGAHYGYTF
NA | TRBJ1-3 | NA | TRBV19 | TGTGCCAGTAGTATTGGGAGACAGCGTGGAAACACCATATATTTT | CASSIGRQRGNTIYF
NA | TRBJ2-7 | few | TRBV3-1/TRBV3-2 | TGTGCCAGCAGCCAAGCGGAGCCTGAAGAGGCTTACGAGCAGTACTTC | CASSQAEPEEAYEQYF
NA | TRBJ1-4 | once | TRBV6-5 | TGTGCCAGCAGTTATGGTCGGCCCTGGGCTGAAAAACTGTTTTTT | CASSYGRPWAEKLFF
TRBD1 | TRBJ1-2 | NA | TRBV6-5 | TGTGCCAGCAGTACCTGGACAGGGGGTTTCTATGGCTACACCTTC | CASSTWTGGFYGYTF
NA | TRBJ1-2 | few | TRBV27 | TGTGCCAGCGAGATTTCCCGGGTCCAAAGCTACACCTTC | CASEISRVQSYTF
NA | TRBJ1-3 | NA | TRBV28 | TGTGCCAGCAGTTTGTGGAACTCTGGAAACACCATATATTTT | CASSLWNSGNTIYF
NA | TRBJ2-7 | NA | TRBV11-2 | TGTGCCAGCAGCTTGTTGCGATCCTACGAGCAGTACTTC | CASSLLRSYEQYF
NA | TRBJ1-6 | NA | TRBV13 | TGTGCCAGCAGCTTAGGGCTTCGAGGGGATTCACCCCTCCACTTT | CASSLGLRGDSPLHF
TRBD2 | TRBJ2-3 | NA | TRBV4-3 | TGCGCCAGCAGCCAAGAACACCTGGGACTAGCGGGAGGCACAGATACGCAGTATTTT | CASSQEHLGLAGGTDTQYF
NA | TRBJ1-5 | once | TRBV28 | TGTGCCAGCAGTTTGGGAAACACAGGGACGAGGCAGCCCCAGCATTTT | CASSLGNTGTRQPQHF
TRBD2 | TRBJ2-5 | NA | TRBV19 | TGTGCCAGTAGTACGACTAGCGGGAGAGGTAGGGAGACCCAGTACTTC | CASSTTSGRGRETQYF
NA | TRBJ2-5 | NA | TRBV5-1 | TGCGCCAGCAGCTTGGCCCGACGGGTCCAAGAGACCCAGTACTTC | CASSLARRVQETQYF
NA | TRBJ1-1 | NA | TRBV27 | TGTGCCAGCAGTGACTTGAACACTGAAGCTTTCTTT | CASSDLNTEAFF
TRBD1 | TRBJ1-2 | NA | TRBV15 | TGTGCCACCAGCAGAAACGACAGGGAAGACTATGGCTACACCTTC | CATSRNDREDYGYTF
NA | TRBJ1-5 | NA | TRBV6-1 | TGTGCCAGCAGTGAAGGCCGTGCTAGCAATCAGCCCCAGCATTTT | CASSEGRASNQPQHF
TRBD2 | TRBJ2-1 | NA | TRBV7-2 | TGTGCCAGCAGCTTAGCGTTAGCGGGAAGTGTATCCTACAATGAGCAGTTCTTC | CASSLALAGSVSYNEQFF
NA | TRBJ2-1 | NA | TRBV24-1 | TGTGCCACCAGTGACGGGCTTTACAATGAGCAGTTCTTC | CATSDGLYNEQFF
NA | TRBJ1-2 | NA | TRBV4-1 | TGCGCCAGCAGCCAAGAGCACGGGGTGATCTCTAACTATGGCTACACCTTC | CASSQEHGVISNYGYTF
NA | TRBJ1-1 | once | TRBV19 | TGTGCCACCTCGGAGGTCCGGGGCACTGAAGCTTTCTTT | CATSEVRGTEAFF
NA | TRBJ1-2 | few | TRBV25-1 | TGTGCCAGCAGTGAGAGGGCAGATCCCATATCCCAATATGGCTACACCTTC | CASSERADPISQYGYTF